The count of the clone carrying this TCR beta chain is one. The source of the sample is a study of blood T cell repertoires in COVID-19. Study overall: Italy, Spain and the United States were the sources of the convalescent and acute COVID-19 samples. PBMCs, B-cell-depleted T cells, or T cells provided the cDNA or gDNA that made up the material.

Using immunoSEQ multiplex PCR, the repertoire was profiled, and TCRdb retains in-frame clones only, with some absent. The sample comprises roughly 280,000 clones, 86% of which are singletons, and roughly 4% rests with the top ten. The CDR3 runs to 15 residues. Per the germline V gene, CDR1 is LNHDA and CDR2 is SQIVND (reference sequence). The J segment lost 1 base and the V segment lost 9 bases, leaving 10 bases of the junction unmatched. The sample comprised peripheral blood. The TCR sequence derives from a man aged 18 to 29 with active or convalescent COVID-19. This chain connects TRBV19 to TRBJ2-7; 9 bases match TRBD1. The CDR3 sequence: CASKRIGTGSYEQYF. The CDR3 nucleotides read TGTGCCAGCAAACGGATAGGGACAGGGTCCTACGAGCAGTACTTC.